Following are 14 T cell receptor beta chains from one sample sequenced in a study of cytomegalovirus exposure and HLA in healthy donors listed by TCRdb under 2017. The method behind the library was the immunoSEQ multiplex PCR assay. A mixture of 60 forward primers for TCR Vbeta segments and 13 reverse primers for TCR Jbeta segments was used in the multiplex PCR. In its TCRdb copy, this immuneACCESS table keeps in-frame sequences only and misses some clones. Where compared with another copy, unresolved V genes explain less than half of these, and the others have no known cause. Across this sample there are roughly 200,000 clones, with around 89% seen only once. The biggest ten clones account for less than 1.2% of the sample. Sequencing was carried out using PBMCs. Source of these receptors: a young woman in good health and CMV-seronegative.

Turning to this clone: An end of the junction does not agree with germline; a read error may underlie this. The rearrangement joins TRBV6-6 to TRBJ2-2; 8 bases line up with TRBD1. The germline V gene has CDR1 MNHNY and CDR2 SVGAGI (reference sequence). The CDR3 is 13 amino acids. For the CDR3, the DNA is TGTGCCAGCCGGGACAGGAACTCCGGGGAGCTGTTTTTT. Translated: CASRDRNSGELFF.

The chain employs TRBV30 and TRBJ1-2; the match to TRBD1 covers 11 bases. Trimming cost V 5 bases and J 1 base; bases outside gene matches: 0. Germline CDR1 is GTSNPN and CDR2 is SVGIG (reference sequence). The CDR3 loop spans 13 amino acids. The CDR3 sequence: CAWGTGGNYGYTF. The CDR3 nucleotides read TGTGCCTGGGGGACAGGGGGTAACTATGGCTACACCTTC.

The chain is built from TRBV6-1 and TRBJ2-1; perhaps TRBD2 as D (5 bases). The length of the CDR3 is 15 residues. V gave up 7 bases and J gave up 0 bases, with 13 bases separating them. Germline CDR1 reads MNHNS; CDR2 reads SASEGT. CDR3 nucleotides: TGTGCCAGCATGCCCTCGGGGTCCTCCTACAATGAGCAGTTCTTC. It encodes CASMPSGSSYNEQFF.

This clone was seen a few times. A junction boundary mismatches the germline segment, possibly from a read error. The chain links TRBV7-9 to TRBJ2-7, with D perhaps TRBD1 (6 bases). The CDR3 spans 13 residues. In germline, CDR1 is SEHNR, CDR2 FQNEAQ (reference sequence). The DNA for the CDR3 is TGTTCCAGCAGCTTAGGGGGAGTTTACGAGCAGTACTTC. It translates to CSSSLGGVYEQYF. Full variable domain (missing parts from reference TRBV7-9 and TRBJ2-7): DTGVSQNPRHKITKRGQNVTFRCDPISEHNRLYWYRQTLGQGPEFLTYFQNEAQLEKSRLLSDRFSAERPKGSFSTLEIQRTEQGDSAMYLCSSSLGGVYEQYFGPGTRLTVT.

The chain employs TRBV11-1 and TRBJ2-7; tentatively, D is TRBD1 (6 bases). Germline V CDR1 and CDR2: SGHAT, FQDESV (reference sequence). V lost 3 bases and J lost 9, with 18 bases in between. The CDR3 has 14 amino acids. CDR3 DNA sequence: TGTGCCAGCAGCTTTGCTTTATCGGGACAATGGCAGTACTTC. It yields the protein CASSFALSGQWQYF.

In DNA form, the CDR3 reads TGCGCCAGCAGCTTGGGGGACAGGGGGCTTGCGGGGCCTGAAGCTTTCTTT. Residues: CASSLGDRGLAGPEAFF. The chain carries TRBV5-1 and TRBJ1-1; TRBD1 agrees at 12 bases. The germline V gene encodes CDR1 SGHRS and CDR2 YFSETQ. Losses at the gene ends were 0 bases for V and 6 bases for J; bases not matched to a gene: 9. The CDR3 runs to 17 residues.

This clone was seen only a few times. The rearrangement uses TRBV6-5 and TRBJ1-4; D perhaps matches TRBD1 (6 bases). Germline CDR1 MNHEY, CDR2 SVGAGI. V was pared by 0 bases and J by 4 bases, with 9 bases between. The CDR3 contains 15 residues. This chain's CDR3 is CASSYSGAVNEKLFF. Written as DNA, the CDR3 is TGTGCCAGCAGTTACTCGGGGGCAGTTAATGAAAAACTGTTTTTT.

The rearrangement uses TRBV9 and TRBJ2-7; possibly TRBD2 for D (7 bases). CDR1 SGDLS and CDR2 YYNGEE come from the germline V gene. Trimming removed 3 bases at V and 0 bases at J, with 13 bases between. CDR3 size: 15 residues. This chain's CDR3 is CASSEGGDTSYEQYF. CDR3 bases: TGTGCCAGCAGCGAGGGGGGGGACACCTCCTACGAGCAGTACTTC.

The V gene is TRBV14, the J gene TRBJ2-7; D is perhaps TRBD1 (5 bases). Germline loops: CDR1 SGHDN, CDR2 FVKESK. Trimming stripped 3 bases from V and 5 bases from J, with 20 bases between. CDR3 length: 16 residues. The CDR3 DNA reads TGTGCCAGCAGCCACGAGGTCGGGCTAGGGGCCCACGAGCAGTACTTC. This sequence encodes CASSHEVGLGAHEQYF.

This rearrangement joins TRBV4-3 to TRBJ1-1; 7 nucleotides line up with TRBD1. Germline CDR1 reads LGHNA; CDR2 reads YSLEER. This CDR3 is 14 amino acids long. Trimming at V came to 3 bases and at J to 5 bases, leaving 6 bases not matched to a gene. The CDR3 nucleotides are TGCGCCAGCAGCCAGAACAGGGGCGGGACTGAAGCTTTCTTT. Protein product: CASSQNRGGTEAFF.

This sequence joins TRBV19 and TRBJ1-2; TRBD1 aligns across 7 bases. With V trimmed by 3 bases and J by 4 bases, 8 bases remained unmatched. The CDR3 sequence is 15 residues long. The V gene's germline CDR1 is LNHDA and CDR2 SQIVND (reference sequence). CDR3 sequence: CASSIVTGELYGYTF. CDR3 DNA: TGTGCCAGTAGTATCGTCACAGGGGAGCTCTATGGCTACACCTTC.

The chain carries TRBV4-1 and TRBJ1-2, with D possibly being TRBD1 (5 bases). The CDR3 runs to 16 residues. The germline V and J ends were trimmed by 2 bases and 0 bases, with 13 bases remaining between them. CDR1 is MGHRA, CDR2 YSYEKL, per germline. CDR3 sequence reads: CASSQLGQEANYGYTF. CDR3 coding DNA: TGCGCCAGCAGCCAACTTGGACAAGAGGCTAACTATGGCTACACCTTC.

The chain uses TRBV5-5 and TRBJ1-5, with 8 positions matching TRBD1. The germline V gene has CDR1 SGHKS and CDR2 YYEKEE (reference sequence). The CDR3 loop spans 16 amino acids. Trimming cost V 5 bases and J 7 bases; bases outside gene matches: 14. This CDR3 reads CASSSDRVAHGQPQHF. CDR3 nucleotide sequence: TGTGCCAGCAGTTCGGACAGGGTGGCCCACGGGCAGCCCCAGCATTTT.

This clone was detected once. The rearrangement joins TRBV18 to TRBJ2-7; 12 nucleotides align to TRBD2. Germline V gene lookup returns CDR1 KGHSH and CDR2 LQKENI. V lost 8 bases to trimming and J lost 1 base; unmatched junction nucleotides: 3. The CDR3 length is 14 residues. CDR3 sequence: CASAGTSGSYEQYF. The CDR3 nucleotides are TGTGCCAGCGCAGGGACTAGCGGGTCCTACGAGCAGTACTTC.